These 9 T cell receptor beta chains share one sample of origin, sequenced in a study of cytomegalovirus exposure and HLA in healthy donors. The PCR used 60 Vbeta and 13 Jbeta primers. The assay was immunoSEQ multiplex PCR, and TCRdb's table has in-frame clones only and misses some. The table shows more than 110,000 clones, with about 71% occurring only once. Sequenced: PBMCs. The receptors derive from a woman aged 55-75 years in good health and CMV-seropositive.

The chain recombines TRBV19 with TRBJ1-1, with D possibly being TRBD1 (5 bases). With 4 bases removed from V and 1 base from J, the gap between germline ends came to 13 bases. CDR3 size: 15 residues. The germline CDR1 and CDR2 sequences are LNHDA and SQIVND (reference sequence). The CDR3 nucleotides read TGTGCCAGTAGTAGAACGACAGCCTCGAACACTGAAGCTTTCTTT. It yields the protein CASSRTTASNTEAFF.

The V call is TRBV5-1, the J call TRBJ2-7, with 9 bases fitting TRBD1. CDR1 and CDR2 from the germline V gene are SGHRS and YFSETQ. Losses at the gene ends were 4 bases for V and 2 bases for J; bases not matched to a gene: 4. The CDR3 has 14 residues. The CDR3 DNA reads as TGCGCCAGCAGCCTCAACAGGGGGCCCTACGAGCAGTACTTC. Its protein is CASSLNRGPYEQYF. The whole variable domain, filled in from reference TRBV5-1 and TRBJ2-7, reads KAGVTQTPRYLIKTRGQQVTLSCSPISGHRSVSWYQQTPGQGLQFLFEYFSETQRNKGNFPGRFSGRQFSNSRSEMNVSTLELGDSALYLCASSLNRGPYEQYFGPGTRLTVT.

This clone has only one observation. The CDR3, as DNA: TGTGCCAGCAGGAAGTTCCCGGGGCCCCGCGGGGATGGCTACACCTTC. Translated: CASRKFPGPRGDGYTF. The chain couples TRBV2 to TRBJ1-2; D may be TRBD1 (5 bases). The V gene lost 6 bases and the J gene lost 6 bases, with 23 bases spanning the gap. Germline-derived CDR1 and CDR2 are SNHLY and FYNNEI. This CDR3 spans 16 amino acids.

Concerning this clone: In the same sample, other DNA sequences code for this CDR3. CDR3 amino acids: CASSYPDTEAFF. In nucleotides, the CDR3 is TGTGCCAGCAGTTACCCCGACACTGAAGCTTTCTTT. The chain joins TRBV6-6 to TRBJ1-1; D remains unclear. Germline values: CDR1 MNHNY, CDR2 SVGAGI (reference sequence). V lost 2 bases and J 3 bases, leaving 4 bases between the germline ends. The CDR3 covers 12 residues.

CDR3 sequence reads: CASKSTGRWNGYTF. The CDR3 DNA reads as TGTGCCAGCAAATCGACAGGGCGGTGGAATGGCTACACCTTC. The rearrangement links TRBV2 to TRBJ1-2; 7 bases fit TRBD1. This CDR3 has 14 amino acids. Germline assignment: CDR1 SNHLY and CDR2 FYNNEI. V was clipped by 7 bases and J by 6 bases; unmatched bases: 11. Drawing the rest from reference TRBV2 and TRBJ1-2, the complete variable domain is EPEVTQTPSHQVTQMGQEVILRCVPISNHLYFYWYRQILGQKVEFLVSFYNNEISEKSEIFDDQFSVERPDGSNFTLKIRSTKLEDSAMYFCASKSTGRWNGYTFGSGTRLTVV.

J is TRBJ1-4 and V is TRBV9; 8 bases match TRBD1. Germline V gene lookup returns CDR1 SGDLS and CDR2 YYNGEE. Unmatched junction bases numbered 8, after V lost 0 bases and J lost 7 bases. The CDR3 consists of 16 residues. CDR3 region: CASSVGASGGGEKLFF. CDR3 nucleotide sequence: TGTGCCAGCAGCGTAGGGGCTTCAGGGGGCGGTGAAAAACTGTTTTTT.

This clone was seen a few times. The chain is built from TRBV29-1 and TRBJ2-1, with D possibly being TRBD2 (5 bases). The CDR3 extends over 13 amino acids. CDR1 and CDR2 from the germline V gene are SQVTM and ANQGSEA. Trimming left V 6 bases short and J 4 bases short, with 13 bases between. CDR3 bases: TGCAGCGTAACCCGGAGGATATACAATGAGCAGTTCTTC. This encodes CSVTRRIYNEQFF.

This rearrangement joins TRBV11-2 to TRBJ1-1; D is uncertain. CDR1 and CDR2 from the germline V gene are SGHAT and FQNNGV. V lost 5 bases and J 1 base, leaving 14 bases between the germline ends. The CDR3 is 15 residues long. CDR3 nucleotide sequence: TGTGCCAGCAGCCATAACCCGGGTGCGAACACTGAAGCTTTCTTT. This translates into CASSHNPGANTEAFF. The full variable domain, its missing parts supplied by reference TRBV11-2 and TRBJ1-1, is EAGVAQSPRYKIIEKRQSVAFWCNPISGHATLYWYQQILGQGPKLLIQFQNNGVVDDSQLPKDRFSAERLKGVDSTLKIQPAKLEDSAVYLCASSHNPGANTEAFFGQGTRLTVV.

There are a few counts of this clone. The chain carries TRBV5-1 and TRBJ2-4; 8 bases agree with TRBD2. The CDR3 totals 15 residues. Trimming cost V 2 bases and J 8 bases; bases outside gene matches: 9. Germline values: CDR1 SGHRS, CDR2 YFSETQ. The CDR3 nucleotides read TGCGCCAGCAGCTTAGCGGGAGACACGGTTCACATTCAGTACTTC. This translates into CASSLAGDTVHIQYF.